This T cell receptor (beta chain) comes out of a study of blood T cells in healthy people across ages. General study findings and limits: Long-lived donors carried more naive CD4+ cells and greater diversity than aged donors.

Notes on this clonotype: Its specificity is not known.

The germline V gene has CDR1 PRHDT and CDR2 FYEKMQ (reference sequence). CDR3 size: 16 residues. V shed 5 bases, J shed 1 base, and the junction held 7 bases outside the gene matches. The second PCR ran about 6 to 11 cycles with a sample-barcoded 5' primer and J-beta primers. TCRdb redid the calling of the 5' RACE reads with MiXCR, one entry per CDR3 protein. The sample comprises hundreds of thousands of distinct CDR3 sequences, 45% to 70% of which are singletons, and more than 25% rests with the top ten. The receptor was derived from a man aged 35-49 years in good health. J is TRBJ2-5 and V is TRBV13, with 10 nucleotides matching TRBD2. The sequencing sample was made of blood. The CDR3, as DNA: TGTGCCAGCAGCAGCAAGCGGGGGGGCCTCCAAGAGACCCAGTACTTC. Amino acid sequence: CASSSKRGGLQETQYF.